The T cell receptor (beta chain) described here comes from a study of shared clonotypes between healthy human individuals. Study context: Ranging from 18 to 49 in age, donors were a couple of women and three men. Study-wide findings and caveats: It was only blood that was sampled, and tissue repertoires likely differ. Donors were few, which limited the genetic and exposure-history diversity represented.

Note on this clone: Its target is not known. Additional DNA sequences in this sample encode the identical CDR3.

The germline V gene encodes CDR1 SGHRS and CDR2 YFSETQ. This CDR3 is 14 amino acids long. V lost 0 bases and J lost 3, with 7 bases in between. Only in-frame clones appear in the TCRdb table, and some are missing; sequencing was by immunoSEQ multiplex PCR. The sample lists 2 million to 2.5 million clones, approximately 90% occurring once. This sequence originates from a young man in good health. Some clones in this sample may be carry-over from other donors' samples. The sample was naive CD4+ T cells from PBMCs. Documented subset: CD45RA+ positively selected. This chain uses TRBV5-1 with TRBJ2-1; D is unresolved. The CDR3 DNA reads as TGCGCCAGCAGCTTGGAGGGTCTCTACAATGAGCAGTTCTTC. Its translation is CASSLEGLYNEQFF. The variable domain in full, with the rest retrieved from reference TRBV5-1 and TRBJ2-1, is KAGVTQTPRYLIKTRGQQVTLSCSPISGHRSVSWYQQTPGQGLQFLFEYFSETQRNKGNFPGRFSGRQFSNSRSEMNVSTLELGDSALYLCASSLEGLYNEQFFGPGTRLTVL.